Each of the 3 T cell receptor beta chains below was sequenced from the same sample in a study of T cell repertoires in cytomegalovirus infection. TCRdb reprocessed the reads with MiXCR, giving one entry per CDR3 protein. The table lists about 180,000 distinct CDR3 sequences, roughly a sixth of them singletons. Input material: CD8+ T cells from PBMCs. These receptors were obtained from a human donor in good health (CMV status not recorded). Some clones in this sample may be carry-over from other donors' samples.

The V call is TRBV19, the J call TRBJ2-1, with 7 bases fitting TRBD1. The germline gives CDR1 LNHDA, CDR2 SQIVND (reference sequence). V trimming: 6 bases; J trimming: 0 bases; junction bases outside the gene matches: 8. The CDR3 contains 16 residues. The CDR3, as DNA: TGTGCCAGTAGCACCTGGGGACAGAGCTCCTACAATGAGCAGTTCTTC. This encodes CASSTWGQSSYNEQFF.

The V and J genes are TRBV7-2 and TRBJ1-6; D remains ambiguous. The CDR3 runs 13 residues. Per the germline V gene, CDR1 is SGHTA and CDR2 is FQGNSA. V gave up 5 bases and J gave up 4 bases, with 6 bases separating them. The CDR3 loop reads CASSRAYNSPLHF. The DNA of the CDR3 is TGTGCCAGCAGCAGGGCGTATAATTCACCCCTCCACTTT.

This clonotype was counted between two and nine times. J is TRBJ1-5 and V is TRBV7-9, with D maybe TRBD1 (5 bases). V lost 4 bases and J lost 9, with 10 bases in between. The germline CDR1 and CDR2 sequences are SEHNR and FQNEAQ (reference sequence). The CDR3 sequence is 12 residues long. The chain's CDR3 is CASSSGPAPQHF. The DNA of the CDR3 is TGTGCCAGCAGCTCGGGACCAGCGCCCCAGCATTTT.